This TCR beta chain was retrieved from a study of beta chain features in type 1 diabetes. This clone was seen more than once but under ten times. Sequencing targeted expressed TCRB transcripts, as all isolated RNA had been reverse transcribed. Clones were read by immunoSEQ multiplex PCR, and TCRdb kept only the in-frame ones, dropping some. The sample includes around 320,000 clones, approximately 14% of them seen just once. The sequenced sample consisted of central memory CD4+ T cells from blood. The sequence was obtained from a man aged 30-40 years in good health.

The CDR3 reads CASSQEVRTSGSFSTDTQYF. The CDR3 DNA follows: TGTGCCAGCAGCCAAGAAGTCAGGACTAGCGGGAGTTTCAGCACAGATACGCAGTATTTT. The chain uses TRBV4-2 and TRBJ2-3, with 13 bases that match TRBD2. V gave up 0 bases and J gave up 0 bases; unmatched junction bases: 9. The germline V gene encodes CDR1 LGHNA and CDR2 YNFKEQ. The CDR3 totals 20 residues.